The source of this TCR beta chain is a study of cytomegalovirus exposure and HLA in healthy donors. Use of 60 Vbeta and 13 Jbeta primers characterized the PCR. TCRdb keeps only in-frame clones here, not all; method: immunoSEQ multiplex PCR. The sample shows approximately 240,000 clones, 77% of them seen only once. J gave up 6 bases and V 4 bases, and 18 bases lay outside the gene matches. In germline, CDR1 is MNHNS, CDR2 SASEGT. The CDR3 is 18 amino acids. This clone was observed a handful of times. Sample: PBMCs. The V gene is TRBV6-1, the J gene TRBJ2-7; TRBD1 matches 10 bases. The receptor comes from a woman between 55 and 75 years old in good health and CMV-seropositive. The CDR3 here is CASSGPGQGSLLVREQYF. The CDR3, as DNA: TGTGCCAGCAGTGGTCCGGGACAGGGGTCTTTGTTGGTACGCGAGCAGTACTTC.